The 5 T cell receptor beta chains below come from one sample, sequenced in a study of response to subunit inactivated influenza vaccine. TCRdb independently ran MiXCR on the RT-PCR reads; one entry per CDR3 protein. This table holds more than 700,000 distinct CDR3 sequences, 21% found once. The input for sequencing was PBMCs from blood, taken more than 4 days after vaccination. The receptor set was obtained from a man between 50 and 59 years old who received an inactivated influenza vaccine.

V gene TRBV20-1 combines with J gene TRBJ1-3; D not certain. Germline CDR1 DFQATT, CDR2 SNEGSKA (reference sequence). The CDR3 totals 16 residues. Trimming stripped 6 bases from V and 0 bases from J, with 18 bases between. The CDR3 DNA is TGCAGTGCCCTGGCGCCATCCTTGGCCTCTGGAAACACCATATATTTT. This encodes CSALAPSLASGNTIYF.

This clonotype was recorded many times. This rearrangement joins TRBV29-1 to TRBJ2-1; possible D gene TRBD1, 6 bases. This CDR3 is built from 16 residues. CDR1 and CDR2 (germline): SQVTM, ANQGSEA. With 2 bases removed from V and 4 bases from J, the gap between germline ends came to 18 bases. CDR3 coding DNA: TGCAGCGTTGAATTAGAGGCGACAGGCGTTTACAATGAGCAGTTCTTC. This translates into CSVELEATGVYNEQFF.

The rearrangement links TRBV4-3 to TRBJ2-1; 9 bases fit TRBD1. There are 16 residues in the CDR3. Unmatched junction bases numbered 9, after V lost 0 bases and J lost 9 bases. Germline CDR1 LGHNA, CDR2 YSLEER. This CDR3 is CASSQDLRQGVGEQFF. Here the CDR3 DNA reads TGCGCCAGCAGCCAAGATCTGCGACAGGGGGTTGGTGAGCAGTTCTTC.

This clonotype was seen more than once but under ten times. This chain uses TRBV4-2 with TRBJ1-6; no reliable D call. V lost 2 bases and J 4 bases, leaving 9 bases between the germline ends. Germline CDR1 is LGHNA and CDR2 is YNFKEQ. This CDR3 has 15 residues. The CDR3 DNA follows: TGTGCCAGCAGCCAACGAACAGAATATAATTCACCCCTCCACTTT. Amino acids: CASSQRTEYNSPLHF.

This clonotype was seen a handful of times. The V and J genes are TRBV6-5 and TRBJ2-1, with TRBD1 matching 8 bases. Germline lookup yields CDR1 MNHEY and CDR2 SVGAGI. With 2 bases clipped from V and 6 bases from J, the junction kept 12 bases outside the gene matches. The CDR3 length is 17 residues. In DNA, the CDR3 is TGTGCCAGCAGTTACCCCTCTGGACAGGGTGGATCCAATGAGCAGTTCTTC. This codes for CASSYPSGQGGSNEQFF.